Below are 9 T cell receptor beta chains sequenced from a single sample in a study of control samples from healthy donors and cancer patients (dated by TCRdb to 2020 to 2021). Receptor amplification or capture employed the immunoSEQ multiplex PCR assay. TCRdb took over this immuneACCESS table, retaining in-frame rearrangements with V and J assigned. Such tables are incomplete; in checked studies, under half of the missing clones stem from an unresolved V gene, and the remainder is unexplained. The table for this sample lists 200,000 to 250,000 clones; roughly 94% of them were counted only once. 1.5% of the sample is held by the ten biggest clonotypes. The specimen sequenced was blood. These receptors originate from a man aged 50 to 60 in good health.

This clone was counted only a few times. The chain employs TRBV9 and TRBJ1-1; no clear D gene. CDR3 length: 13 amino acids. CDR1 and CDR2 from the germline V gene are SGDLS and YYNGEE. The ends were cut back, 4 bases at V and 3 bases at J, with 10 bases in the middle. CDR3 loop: CASSLLVYTEAFF. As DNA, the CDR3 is TGTGCCAGCAGCCTCTTAGTATACACTGAAGCTTTCTTT.

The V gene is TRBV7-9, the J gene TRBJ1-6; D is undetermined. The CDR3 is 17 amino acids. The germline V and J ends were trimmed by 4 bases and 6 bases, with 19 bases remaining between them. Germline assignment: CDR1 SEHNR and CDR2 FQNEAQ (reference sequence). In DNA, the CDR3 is TGTGCCAGCAGCTCTCTTCCCGGTCTTGAACTTAATTCACCCCTCCACTTT. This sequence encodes CASSSLPGLELNSPLHF.

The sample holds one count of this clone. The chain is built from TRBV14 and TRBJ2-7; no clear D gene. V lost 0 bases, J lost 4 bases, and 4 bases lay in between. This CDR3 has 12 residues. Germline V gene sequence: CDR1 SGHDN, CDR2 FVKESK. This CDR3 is CASSQDWYEQYF. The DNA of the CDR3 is TGTGCCAGCAGCCAAGATTGGTACGAGCAGTACTTC.

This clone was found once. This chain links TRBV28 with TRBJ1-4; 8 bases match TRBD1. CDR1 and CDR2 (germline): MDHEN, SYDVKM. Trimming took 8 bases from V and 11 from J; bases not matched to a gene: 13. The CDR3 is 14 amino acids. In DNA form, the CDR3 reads TGTGCCAGCTACTCCGGGACAGGACGAAGTAAACTGTTTTTT. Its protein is CASYSGTGRSKLFF.

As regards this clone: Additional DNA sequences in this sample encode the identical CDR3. CDR3 nucleotides: TGTGCCAGCCGGGACAGGGGGCAAGAGACCCAGTACTTC. It encodes CASRDRGQETQYF. This rearrangement joins TRBV2 to TRBJ2-5, with 11 bases fitting TRBD1. Trimming at V came to 8 bases and at J to 2 bases, leaving 1 base not matched to a gene. This CDR3 is built from 13 residues. Germline values: CDR1 SNHLY, CDR2 FYNNEI.

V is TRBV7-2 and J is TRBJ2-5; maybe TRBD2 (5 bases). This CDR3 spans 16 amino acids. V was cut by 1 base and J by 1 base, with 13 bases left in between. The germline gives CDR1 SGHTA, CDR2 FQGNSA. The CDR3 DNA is TGTGCCAGCAGCTTAGGTCTTTCGGCGGGCCAAGAGACCCAGTACTTC. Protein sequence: CASSLGLSAGQETQYF. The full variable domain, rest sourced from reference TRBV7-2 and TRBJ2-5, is GAGVSQSPSNKVTEKGKDVELRCDPISGHTALYWYRQSLGQGLEFLIYFQGNSAPDKSGLPSDRFSAERTGGSVSTLTIQRTQQEDSAVYLCASSLGLSAGQETQYFGPGTRLLVL.

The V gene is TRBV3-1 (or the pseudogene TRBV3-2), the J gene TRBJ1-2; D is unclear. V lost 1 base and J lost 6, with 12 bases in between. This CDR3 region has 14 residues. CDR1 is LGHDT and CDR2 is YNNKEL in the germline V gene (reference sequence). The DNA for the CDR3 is TGTGCCAGCAGCCAAGGGGCCCGGCAGGATGGCTACACCTTC. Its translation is CASSQGARQDGYTF.

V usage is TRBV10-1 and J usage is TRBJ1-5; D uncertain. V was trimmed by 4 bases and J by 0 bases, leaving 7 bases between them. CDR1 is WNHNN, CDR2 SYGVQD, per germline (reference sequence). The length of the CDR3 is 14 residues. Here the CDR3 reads CASSGRFSNQPQHF. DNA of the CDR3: TGCGCCAGCAGTGGCAGGTTTAGCAATCAGCCCCAGCATTTT.

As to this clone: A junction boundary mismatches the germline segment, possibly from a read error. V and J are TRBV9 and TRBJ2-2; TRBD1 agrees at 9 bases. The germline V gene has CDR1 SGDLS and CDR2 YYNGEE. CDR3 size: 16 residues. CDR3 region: CVSSVHSDRGAGELFF. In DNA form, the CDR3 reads TGTGTCAGCAGCGTCCACTCGGACAGGGGAGCCGGGGAGCTGTTTTTT.